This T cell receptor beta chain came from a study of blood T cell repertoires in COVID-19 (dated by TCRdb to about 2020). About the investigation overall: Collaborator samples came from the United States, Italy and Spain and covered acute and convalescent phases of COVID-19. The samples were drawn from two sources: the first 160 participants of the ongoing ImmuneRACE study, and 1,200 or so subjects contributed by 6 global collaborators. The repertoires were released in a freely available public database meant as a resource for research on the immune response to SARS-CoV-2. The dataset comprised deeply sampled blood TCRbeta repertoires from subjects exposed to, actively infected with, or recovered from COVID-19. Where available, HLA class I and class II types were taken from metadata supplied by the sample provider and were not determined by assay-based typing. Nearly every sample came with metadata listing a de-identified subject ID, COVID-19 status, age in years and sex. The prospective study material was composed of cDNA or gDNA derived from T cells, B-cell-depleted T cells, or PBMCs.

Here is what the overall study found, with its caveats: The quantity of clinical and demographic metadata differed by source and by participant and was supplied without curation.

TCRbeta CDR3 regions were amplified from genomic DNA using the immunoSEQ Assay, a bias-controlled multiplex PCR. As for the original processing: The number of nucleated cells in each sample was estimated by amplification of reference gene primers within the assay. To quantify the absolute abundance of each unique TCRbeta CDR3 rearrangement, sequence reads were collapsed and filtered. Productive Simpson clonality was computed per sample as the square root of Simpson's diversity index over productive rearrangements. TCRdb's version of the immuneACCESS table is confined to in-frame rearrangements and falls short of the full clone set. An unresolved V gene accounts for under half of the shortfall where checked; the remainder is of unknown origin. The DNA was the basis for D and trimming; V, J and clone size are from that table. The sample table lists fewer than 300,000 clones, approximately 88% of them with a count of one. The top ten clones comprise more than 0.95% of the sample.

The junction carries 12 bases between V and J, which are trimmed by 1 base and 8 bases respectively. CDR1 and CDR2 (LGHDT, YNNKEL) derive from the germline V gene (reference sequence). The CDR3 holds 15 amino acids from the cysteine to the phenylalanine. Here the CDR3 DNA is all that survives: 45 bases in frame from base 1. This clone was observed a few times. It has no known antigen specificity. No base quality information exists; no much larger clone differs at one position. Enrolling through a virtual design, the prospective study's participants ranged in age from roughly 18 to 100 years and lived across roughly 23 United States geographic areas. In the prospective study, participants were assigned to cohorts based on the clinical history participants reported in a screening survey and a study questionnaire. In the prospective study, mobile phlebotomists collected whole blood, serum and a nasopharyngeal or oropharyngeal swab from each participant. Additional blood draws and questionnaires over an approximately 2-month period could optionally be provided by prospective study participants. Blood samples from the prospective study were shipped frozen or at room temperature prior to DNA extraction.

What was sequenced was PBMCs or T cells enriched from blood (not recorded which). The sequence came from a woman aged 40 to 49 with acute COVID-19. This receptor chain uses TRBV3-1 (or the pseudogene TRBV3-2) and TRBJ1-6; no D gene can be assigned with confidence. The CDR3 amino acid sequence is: CASSQGPGSYSPLHF. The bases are TGTGCCAGCAGCCAAGGACCGGGATCCTATTCACCCCTCCACTTT.